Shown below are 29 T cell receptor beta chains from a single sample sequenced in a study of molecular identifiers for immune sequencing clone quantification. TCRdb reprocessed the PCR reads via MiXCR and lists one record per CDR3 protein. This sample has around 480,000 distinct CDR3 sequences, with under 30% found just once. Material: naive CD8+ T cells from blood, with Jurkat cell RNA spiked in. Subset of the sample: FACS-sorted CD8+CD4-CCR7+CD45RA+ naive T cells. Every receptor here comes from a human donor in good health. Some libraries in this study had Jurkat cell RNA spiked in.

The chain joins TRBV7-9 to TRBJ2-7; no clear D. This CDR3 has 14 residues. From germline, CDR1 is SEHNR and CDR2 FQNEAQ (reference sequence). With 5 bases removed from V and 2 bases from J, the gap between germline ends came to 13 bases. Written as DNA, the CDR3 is TGTGCCAGCAGCCCCCAGGTGGGCCCCTACGAGCAGTACTTC. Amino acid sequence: CASSPQVGPYEQYF. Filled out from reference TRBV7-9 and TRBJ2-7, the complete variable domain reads DTGVSQNPRHKITKRGQNVTFRCDPISEHNRLYWYRQTLGQGPEFLTYFQNEAQLEKSRLLSDRFSAERPKGSFSTLEIQRTEQGDSAMYLCASSPQVGPYEQYFGPGTRLTVT.

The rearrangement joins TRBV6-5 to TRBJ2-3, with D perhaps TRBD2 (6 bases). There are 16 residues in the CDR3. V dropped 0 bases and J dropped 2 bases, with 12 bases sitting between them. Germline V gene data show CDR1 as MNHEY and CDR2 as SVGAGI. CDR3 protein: CASSYSSGMSTDTQYF. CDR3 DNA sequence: TGTGCCAGCAGTTACTCTAGCGGAATGTCCACAGATACGCAGTATTTT.

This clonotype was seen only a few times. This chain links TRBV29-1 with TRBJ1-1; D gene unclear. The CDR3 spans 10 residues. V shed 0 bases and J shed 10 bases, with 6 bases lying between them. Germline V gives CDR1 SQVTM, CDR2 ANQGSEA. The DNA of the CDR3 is TGCAGCGTTGAAGAGGGTGGAGCTTTCTTT. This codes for CSVEEGGAFF.

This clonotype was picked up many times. CDR3 loop: CASTPKQGVSKNIQYF. CDR3 coding DNA: TGTGCCAGCACCCCAAAGCAGGGGGTTTCCAAAAACATTCAGTACTTC. The chain recombines TRBV3-1 with TRBJ2-4; 7 positions match TRBD1. After removal of 7 bases from V and 2 bases from J, the junction contained 11 bases not matched to a gene. The CDR3 sequence is 16 residues long. The germline gives CDR1 LGHDT, CDR2 YNNKEL (reference sequence). Supplemented by reference TRBV3-1 and TRBJ2-4, the full variable domain reads DTAVSQTPKYLVTQMGNDKSIKCEQNLGHDTMYWYKQDSKKFLKIMFSYNNKELIINETVPNRFSPKSPDKAHLNLHINSLELGDSAVYFCASTPKQGVSKNIQYFGAGTRLSVL.

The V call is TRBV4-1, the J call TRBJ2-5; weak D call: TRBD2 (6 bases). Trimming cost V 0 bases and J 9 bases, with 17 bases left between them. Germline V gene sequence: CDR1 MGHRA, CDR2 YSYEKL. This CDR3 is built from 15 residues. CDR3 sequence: CASSQEGSGPGAQYF. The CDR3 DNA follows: TGCGCCAGCAGCCAAGAAGGTTCAGGGCCGGGGGCCCAGTACTTC.

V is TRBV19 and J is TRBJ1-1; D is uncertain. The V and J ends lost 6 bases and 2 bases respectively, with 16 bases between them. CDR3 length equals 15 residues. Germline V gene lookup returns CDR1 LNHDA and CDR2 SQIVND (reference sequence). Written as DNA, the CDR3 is TGTGCCAGTAGACCCGACGTTTCGGGCAACACTGAAGCTTTCTTT. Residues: CASRPDVSGNTEAFF.

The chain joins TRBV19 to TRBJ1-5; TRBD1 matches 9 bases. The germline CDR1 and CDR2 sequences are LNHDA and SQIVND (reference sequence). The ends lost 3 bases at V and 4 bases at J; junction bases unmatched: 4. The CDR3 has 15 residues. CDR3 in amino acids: CASSILGTGNQPQHF. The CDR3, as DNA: TGTGCCAGTAGTATTCTTGGGACAGGGAATCAGCCCCAGCATTTT. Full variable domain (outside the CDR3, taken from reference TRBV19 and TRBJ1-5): DGGITQSPKYLFRKEGQNVTLSCEQNLNHDAMYWYRQDPGQGLRLIYYSQIVNDFQKGDIAEGYSVSREKKESFPLTVTSAQKNPTAFYLCASSILGTGNQPQHFGDGTRLSIL.

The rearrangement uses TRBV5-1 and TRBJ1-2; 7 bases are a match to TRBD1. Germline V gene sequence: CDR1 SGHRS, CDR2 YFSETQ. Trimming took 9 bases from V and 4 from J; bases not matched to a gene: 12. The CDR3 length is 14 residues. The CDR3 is CATGMTGTTYGYTF. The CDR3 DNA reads TGCGCCACGGGCATGACAGGGACTACCTATGGCTACACCTTC.

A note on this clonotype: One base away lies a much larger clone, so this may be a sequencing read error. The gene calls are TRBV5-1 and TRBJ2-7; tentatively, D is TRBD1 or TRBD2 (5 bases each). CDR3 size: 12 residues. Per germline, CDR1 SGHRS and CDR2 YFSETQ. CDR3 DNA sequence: TGCGCCAGCAGCTTGGCCGGGGCCGAGCGGTACTTC. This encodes CASSLAGAERYF.

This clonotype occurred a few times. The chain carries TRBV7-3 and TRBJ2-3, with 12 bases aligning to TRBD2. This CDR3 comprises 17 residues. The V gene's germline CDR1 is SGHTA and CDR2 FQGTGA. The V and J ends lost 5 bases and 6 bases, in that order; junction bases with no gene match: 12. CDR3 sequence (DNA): TGTGCCAGCAGCACGGGACTAGCGGGCCCAGTTGTGGATACGCAGTATTTT. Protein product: CASSTGLAGPVVDTQYF.

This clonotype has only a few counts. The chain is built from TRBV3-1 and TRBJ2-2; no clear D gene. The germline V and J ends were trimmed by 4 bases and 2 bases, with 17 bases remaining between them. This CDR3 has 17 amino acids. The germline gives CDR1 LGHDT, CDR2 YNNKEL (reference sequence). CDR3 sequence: CASSRRPTPANTGELFF. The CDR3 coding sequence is TGTGCCAGCAGCCGCAGACCCACCCCCGCAAACACCGGGGAGCTGTTTTTT.

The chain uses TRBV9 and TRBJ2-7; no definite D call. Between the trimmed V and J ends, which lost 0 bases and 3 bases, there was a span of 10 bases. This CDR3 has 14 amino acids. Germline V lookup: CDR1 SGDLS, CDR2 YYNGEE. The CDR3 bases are TGTGCCAGCAGCGTAGACCCAAATGACTACGAGCAGTACTTC. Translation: CASSVDPNDYEQYF.

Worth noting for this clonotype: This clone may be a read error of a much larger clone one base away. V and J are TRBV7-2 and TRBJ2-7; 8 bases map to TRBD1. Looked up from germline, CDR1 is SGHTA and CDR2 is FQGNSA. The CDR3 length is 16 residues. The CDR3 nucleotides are TGTGCCAGCAGCTACGCTCCAGGGGGCGTTTCGTACGAGCAGCACTTC. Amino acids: CASSYAPGGVSYEQHF.

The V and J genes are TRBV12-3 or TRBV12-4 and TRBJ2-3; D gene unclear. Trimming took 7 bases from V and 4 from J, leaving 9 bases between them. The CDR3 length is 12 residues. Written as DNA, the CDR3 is TGTGCCAGCACGGGTGACGCAGATACGCAGTATTTT. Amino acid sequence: CASTGDADTQYF.

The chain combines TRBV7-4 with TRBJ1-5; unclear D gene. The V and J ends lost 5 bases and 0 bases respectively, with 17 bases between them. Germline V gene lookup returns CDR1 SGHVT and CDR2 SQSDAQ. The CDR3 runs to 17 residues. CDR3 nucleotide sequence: TGTGCCAGCAGCCACACCCAGCAGGTCTATAGCAATCAGCCCCAGCATTTT. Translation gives CASSHTQQVYSNQPQHF.

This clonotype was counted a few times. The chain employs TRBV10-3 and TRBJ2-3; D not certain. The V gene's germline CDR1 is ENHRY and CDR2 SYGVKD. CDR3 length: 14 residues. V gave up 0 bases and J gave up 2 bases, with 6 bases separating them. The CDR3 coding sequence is TGTGCCATCAGTGAGTCTACGATCACAGATACGCAGTATTTT. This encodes CAISESTITDTQYF.

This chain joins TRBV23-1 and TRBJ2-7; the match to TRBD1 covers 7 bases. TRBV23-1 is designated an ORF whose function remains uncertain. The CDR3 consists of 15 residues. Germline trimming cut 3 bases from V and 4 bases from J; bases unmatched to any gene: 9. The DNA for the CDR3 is TGCGCCAGCAGTCACCCCCGGGGACAGTTTTACGAGCAGTACTTC. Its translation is CASSHPRGQFYEQYF.

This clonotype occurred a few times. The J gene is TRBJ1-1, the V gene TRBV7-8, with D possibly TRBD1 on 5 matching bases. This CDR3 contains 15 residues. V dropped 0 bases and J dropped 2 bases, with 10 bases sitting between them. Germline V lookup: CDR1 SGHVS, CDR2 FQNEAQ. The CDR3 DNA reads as TGTGCCAGCAGCTTAGCCGGGGCATCCAACACTGAAGCTTTCTTT. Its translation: CASSLAGASNTEAFF. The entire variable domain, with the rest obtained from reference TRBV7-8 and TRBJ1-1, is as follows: GAGVSQSPRYKVAKRGQDVALRCDPISGHVSLFWYQQALGQGPEFLTYFQNEAQLDKSGLPSDRFFAERPEGSVSTLKIQRTQQEDSAVYLCASSLAGASNTEAFFGQGTRLTVV.

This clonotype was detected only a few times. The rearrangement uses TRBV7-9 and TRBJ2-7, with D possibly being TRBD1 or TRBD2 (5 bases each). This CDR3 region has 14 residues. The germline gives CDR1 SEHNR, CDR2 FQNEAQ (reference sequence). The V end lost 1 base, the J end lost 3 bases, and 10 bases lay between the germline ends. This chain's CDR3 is CASSLGRDGYEQYF. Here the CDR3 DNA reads TGTGCCAGCAGCTTAGGCAGGGACGGCTACGAGCAGTACTTC.

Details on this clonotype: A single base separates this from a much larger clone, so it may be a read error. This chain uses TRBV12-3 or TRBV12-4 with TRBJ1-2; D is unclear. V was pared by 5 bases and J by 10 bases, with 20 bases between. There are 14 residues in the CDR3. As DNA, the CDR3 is TGTGCCAGCAGTATAGTGAGGCCCCGGTCCGACTACACCTTC. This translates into CASSIVRPRSDYTF.

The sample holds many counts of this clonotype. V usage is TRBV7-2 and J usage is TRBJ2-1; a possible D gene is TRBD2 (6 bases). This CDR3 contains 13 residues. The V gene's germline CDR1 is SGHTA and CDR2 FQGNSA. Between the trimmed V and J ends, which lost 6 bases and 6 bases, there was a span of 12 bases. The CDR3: CASRPWDFNEQFF. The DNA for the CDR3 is TGTGCCAGCAGACCATGGGACTTCAATGAGCAGTTCTTC.

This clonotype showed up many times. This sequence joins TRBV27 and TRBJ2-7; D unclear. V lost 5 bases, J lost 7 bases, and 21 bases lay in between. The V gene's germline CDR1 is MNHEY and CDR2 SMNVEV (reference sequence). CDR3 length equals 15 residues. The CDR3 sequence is CASSPLVREPVEQYF. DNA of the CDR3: TGTGCCAGCAGTCCCCTTGTTCGCGAACCGGTGGAGCAGTACTTC.

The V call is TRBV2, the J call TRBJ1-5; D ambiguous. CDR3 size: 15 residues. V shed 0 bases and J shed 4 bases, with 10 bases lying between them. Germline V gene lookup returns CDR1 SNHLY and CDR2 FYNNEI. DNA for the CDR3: TGTGCCAGCAGTGAAGCCGAGGCTGCTAATCAGCCCCAGCATTTT. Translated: CASSEAEAANQPQHF.

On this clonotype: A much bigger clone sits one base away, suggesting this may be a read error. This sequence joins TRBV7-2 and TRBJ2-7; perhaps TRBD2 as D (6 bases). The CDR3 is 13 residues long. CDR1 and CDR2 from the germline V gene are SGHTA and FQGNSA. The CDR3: CASGGGWGYGQYF. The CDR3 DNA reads TGTGCCAGCGGGGGAGGATGGGGTTACGGGCAGTACTTC.

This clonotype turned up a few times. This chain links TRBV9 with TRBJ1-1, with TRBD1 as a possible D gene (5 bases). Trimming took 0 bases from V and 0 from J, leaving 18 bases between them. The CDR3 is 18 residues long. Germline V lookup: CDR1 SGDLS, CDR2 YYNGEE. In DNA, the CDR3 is TGTGCCAGCAGCGTAGCCCCCCTGGGCCAGGGATTGAACACTGAAGCTTTCTTT. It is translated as CASSVAPLGQGLNTEAFF.

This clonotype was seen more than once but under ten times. The DNA of the CDR3 is TGTGCCAGCAGTTTTGGAACACCTTATAATTCACCCCTCCACTTT. As protein: CASSFGTPYNSPLHF. The chain couples TRBV27 to TRBJ1-6; D is uncertain. Germline V CDR1 and CDR2: MNHEY, SMNVEV (reference sequence). The length of the CDR3 is 15 residues. Trimming took off 3 bases at V and 4 bases at J, with 10 bases between the two ends.

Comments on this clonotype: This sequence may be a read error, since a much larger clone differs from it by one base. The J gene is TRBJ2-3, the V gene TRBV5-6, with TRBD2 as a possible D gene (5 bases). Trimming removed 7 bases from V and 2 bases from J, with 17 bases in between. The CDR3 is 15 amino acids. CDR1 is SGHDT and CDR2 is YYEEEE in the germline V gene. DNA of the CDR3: TGTGCCAGCGGCGTGAGGGAAGGCTACACAGATACGCAGTATTTT. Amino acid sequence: CASGVREGYTDTQYF.

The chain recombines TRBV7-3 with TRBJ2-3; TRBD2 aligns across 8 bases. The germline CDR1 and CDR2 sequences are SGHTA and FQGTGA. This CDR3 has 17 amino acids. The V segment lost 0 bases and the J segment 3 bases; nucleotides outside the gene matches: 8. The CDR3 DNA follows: TGTGCCAGCAGCTTAACCAGAAGCGGGAGAGGGACAGATACGCAGTATTTT. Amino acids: CASSLTRSGRGTDTQYF. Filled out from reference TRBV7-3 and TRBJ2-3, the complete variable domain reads GAGVSQTPSNKVTEKGKYVELRCDPISGHTALYWYRQSLGQGPEFLIYFQGTGAADDSGLPNDRFFAVRPEGSVSTLKIQRTERGDSAVYLCASSLTRSGRGTDTQYFGPGTRLTVL.

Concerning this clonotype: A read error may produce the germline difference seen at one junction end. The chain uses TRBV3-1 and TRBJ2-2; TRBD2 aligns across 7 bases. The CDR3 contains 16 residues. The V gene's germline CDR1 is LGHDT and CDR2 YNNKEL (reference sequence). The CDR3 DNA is TGTGCCAGCAGTCCGACTAGCACGAAGGGCGCCGGGGGGCTGTTTTTT. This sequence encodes CASSPTSTKGAGGLFF.